A single T cell receptor (beta chain) is shown here with its context. Its antigen is as yet unknown. Distinct nucleotide sequences in the sample also encode this CDR3. The sample belongs to a study of human versus mouse CDR3 diversity and MHC coevolution. General observations from the study: Humans had the largest estimated TCR beta repertoire, around 1.6 million clonotypes. Human T cells underwent selection on 6 or 7 different MHC II alleles. Clonal inequality was lowest in most of the three human donors.

Only in-frame clones appear in the TCRdb table, and some are missing; sequencing was by immunoSEQ multiplex PCR. The table lists some 82,000 clones, 93% of them singletons, with approximately 1.5% in the top ten. V gave up 7 bases and J gave up 6 bases, with 21 bases separating them. Germline V gene sequence: CDR1 MDHEN, CDR2 SYDVKM. The CDR3 extends over 15 amino acids. Cells were CD45RO-negative CD62L-positive naive CD4 T cells sorted from PBMCs. The chain carries TRBV28 and TRBJ1-1; D uncertain. The receptor was derived from a person aged 25 to 69 in good health. The sequenced sample consisted of naive CD4+ T cells from blood. Subset meaning: CD45RO-negative CD62L-positive naive CD4 T cells. CDR3 nucleotide sequence: TGTGCCAGCACCCCACCCCTCTCAGAGGGCGCTGAAGCTTTCTTT. Its translation is CASTPPLSEGAEAFF.